The next 14 T cell receptor beta chains were all read from a single sample in a study of blood T cell repertoires in COVID-19. Libraries were prepared by immunoSEQ multiplex PCR; TCRdb keeps only in-frame clonotypes and omits some of them. The sample has approximately 360,000 clones, more than 75% seen once. The sample consisted of PBMCs or T cells enriched from blood (not recorded which). The receptors here all came from a woman aged 25 to 39 with acute COVID-19.

The gene calls are TRBV19 and TRBJ2-5, with D possibly matching TRBD2 (6 bases). V was trimmed by 8 bases and J by 2 bases, leaving 12 bases between them. The CDR3 has 13 amino acids. Germline V lookup: CDR1 LNHDA, CDR2 SQIVND (reference sequence). The CDR3 DNA reads as TGTGCCAGTCGCATCGCGGGGCAAGAGACCCAGTACTTC. This gives the protein CASRIAGQETQYF.

This rearrangement joins TRBV18 to TRBJ1-5, with D tentatively TRBD1 (5 bases). The CDR3 covers 15 residues. Germline CDR1 and CDR2: KGHSH and LQKENI. V was clipped by 3 bases and J by 3 bases, with 12 bases between them. The CDR3 DNA is TGTGCCAGCTCACCCTTAGCGGGGACCAATCAGCCCCAGCATTTT. It specifies CASSPLAGTNQPQHF.

This rearrangement joins TRBV6-5 to TRBJ1-5; 7 nucleotides line up with TRBD1. Germline V gene lookup returns CDR1 MNHEY and CDR2 SVGAGI. The V segment lost 6 bases and the J segment 9 bases; nucleotides outside the gene matches: 11. The CDR3 runs to 14 residues. CDR3 DNA sequence: TGTGCCAGCAGCTCAAGGACAGGAGTCTTGCCCCAGCATTTT. Its protein is CASSSRTGVLPQHF.

This clone was found many times. The genes are TRBV10-3 and TRBJ1-3; 7 nucleotides match TRBD1. Trimming at V came to 4 bases and at J to 0 bases, leaving 3 bases not matched to a gene. Germline CDR1 reads ENHRY; CDR2 reads SYGVKD. The CDR3 is 15 residues long. CDR3 in amino acids: CAISGQGTSGNTIYF. The DNA of the CDR3 is TGTGCCATCAGTGGACAGGGAACCTCTGGAAACACCATATATTTT.

The rearrangement links TRBV12-5 to TRBJ1-5, with D possibly TRBD1 on 6 matching bases. This CDR3 has 14 residues. The V end lost 2 bases, the J end lost 5 bases, and 10 bases lay between the germline ends. Germline V gene sequence: CDR1 LGHNT, CDR2 FRNRAP. CDR3 sequence: CASGLQGTDQPQHF. In DNA form, the CDR3 reads TGTGCTAGTGGTTTGCAGGGGACGGATCAGCCCCAGCATTTT.

This clone showed up just once. The V call is TRBV7-2, the J call TRBJ1-2; TRBD1 agrees at 8 bases. The CDR3 has 15 residues. Germline V gives CDR1 SGHTA, CDR2 FQGNSA. V shed 2 bases, J shed 6 bases, and the junction held 8 bases outside the gene matches. CDR3 DNA sequence: TGTGCCAGCAGCTTATCAACAGGGGGGTGGAATGGCTACACCTTC. Amino acid sequence: CASSLSTGGWNGYTF.

The V and J genes are TRBV7-2 and TRBJ2-3, with 8 nucleotides matching TRBD2. CDR3 length: 15 amino acids. The V gene end was trimmed by 6 bases and the J gene end by 1 base; junction bases not matched to a gene: 6. Germline V gene data show CDR1 as SGHTA and CDR2 as FQGNSA. The CDR3 DNA reads as TGTGCCAGCAGTTGGGCGGGGGGCGGCACAGATACGCAGTATTTT. Translating gives CASSWAGGGTDTQYF.

This clone has a single count. This sequence joins TRBV6-2 or TRBV6-3 and TRBJ2-5; no clear D. CDR3 length equals 13 residues. The germline V gene has CDR1 MNHEY and CDR2 SVGEGT. V was shortened by 4 bases and J by 5 bases, with 11 bases between the two germline ends. The CDR3 here is CASSSGGVETQYF. CDR3 coding DNA: TGTGCCAGCAGTTCTGGTGGAGTGGAGACCCAGTACTTC.

V gene TRBV2 combines with J gene TRBJ2-3; 8 bases agree with TRBD2. With 7 bases clipped from V and 5 bases from J, the junction kept 11 bases outside the gene matches. Germline V lookup: CDR1 SNHLY, CDR2 FYNNEI. The CDR3 is made up of 15 amino acids. The CDR3: CASTRSLAGLDTQYF. The CDR3 DNA reads TGTGCCAGCACAAGAAGTTTAGCGGGGTTAGATACGCAGTATTTT.

The chain uses TRBV19 and TRBJ2-1, with D possibly TRBD1 on 7 matching bases. The germline V gene has CDR1 LNHDA and CDR2 SQIVND (reference sequence). Trimming removed 11 bases at V and 0 bases at J, with 20 bases between. This CDR3 has 16 amino acids. Written as DNA, the CDR3 is TGTGCCTCACAGAGACAGGGAGGAAGCTCCTACAATGAGCAGTTCTTC. Residues: CASQRQGGSSYNEQFF.

V gene TRBV2 combines with J gene TRBJ2-5; TRBD1 matches at 7 bases. Germline V lookup: CDR1 SNHLY, CDR2 FYNNEI. The V and J ends lost 3 bases and 5 bases, in that order; junction bases with no gene match: 12. The CDR3 has 16 residues. The CDR3 reads CASSEWAAQGKETQYF. The CDR3 coding sequence is TGTGCCAGCAGTGAGTGGGCGGCACAGGGGAAGGAGACCCAGTACTTC. Supplemented by reference TRBV2 and TRBJ2-5, the full variable domain reads EPEVTQTPSHQVTQMGQEVILRCVPISNHLYFYWYRQILGQKVEFLVSFYNNEISEKSEIFDDQFSVERPDGSNFTLKIRSTKLEDSAMYFCASSEWAAQGKETQYFGPGTRLLVL.

V usage is TRBV2 and J usage is TRBJ2-7, with D perhaps matching TRBD1 (5 bases). Looked up from germline, CDR1 is SNHLY and CDR2 is FYNNEI. Trimming left V 3 bases short and J 4 bases short, with 13 bases between. The CDR3 length is 14 residues. CDR3 DNA: TGTGCCAGCAGTGAGCAGGGTCAGTATTACGAGCAGTACTTC. Translation gives CASSEQGQYYEQYF.

The V and J genes are TRBV7-6 and TRBJ1-2, with TRBD1 matching over 8 bases. This CDR3 is 16 amino acids long. Germline CDR1 reads SGHVS; CDR2 reads FNYEAQ. J was trimmed by 6 bases and V by 1 base; bases with no gene match: 10. The CDR3 loop is CASSLGPRTGTHGYTF. The DNA for the CDR3 is TGTGCCAGCAGCTTAGGCCCCCGGACAGGGACCCATGGCTACACCTTC.

The rearrangement uses TRBV5-1 and TRBJ2-1, with 9 nucleotides matching TRBD1. This CDR3 comprises 19 residues. Germline assignment: CDR1 SGHRS and CDR2 YFSETQ. J was trimmed by 6 bases and V by 0 bases; bases with no gene match: 16. CDR3 region: CASSLGIYVRDRVPNEQFF. Written as DNA, the CDR3 is TGCGCCAGCAGCTTGGGAATATATGTCCGGGACAGGGTCCCCAATGAGCAGTTCTTC.